The present T cell receptor (beta chain) was sequenced within a study of blood T cell repertoires in COVID-19. As for the study in general: Acute and convalescent COVID-19 samples came from the United States, Italy and Spain.

Source study methods: Reference gene primer amplification yielded estimated nucleated cell counts. Clones were read by immunoSEQ multiplex PCR, and TCRdb kept only the in-frame ones, dropping some. That table supplies the V and J calls and clone size; D and trimming were determined from the DNA. The table records about 330,000 clones, about 90% of them present only once. Between the trimmed V and J ends, which lost 5 bases and 1 base, there was a span of 12 bases. CDR1 MDHEN and CDR2 SYDVKM come from the germline V gene. The CDR3 sequence is 14 residues long. Participant age was roughly 18 to 100 years, and participants resided in roughly 25 US areas. Cohort 3 recovered donors had two negative PCRs, clearance, or symptom resolution.

The TCR originated in a man aged 25 to 40 who had recovered from COVID-19. J is TRBJ2-7 and V is TRBV28; tentative D call: TRBD2 (5 bases). The source material was PBMCs or T cells enriched from blood (not recorded which). CDR3 sequence reads: CASSEGPLSYEQYF. The CDR3 DNA sequence: TGTGCCAGCAGTGAGGGTCCGCTTTCCTACGAGCAGTACTTC. Looking up the rest from reference TRBV28 and TRBJ2-7 gives the full variable domain: DVKVTQSSRYLVKRTGEKVFLECVQDMDHENMFWYRQDPGLGLRLIYFSYDVKMKEKGDIPEGYSVSREKKERFSLILESASTNQTSMYLCASSEGPLSYEQYFGPGTRLTVT.